The next 12 T cell receptor beta chains were all read from a single sample in a study of blood T cell repertoires in COVID-19. This table comes from immunoSEQ multiplex PCR, and its TCRdb copy is limited to in-frame clones, with some not included. This sample has tens of thousands of clones; approximately 86% occur once, and the top ten carry approximately 19%. Material: peripheral blood. All receptors derive from a man between 65 and 85 years old with acute or convalescent COVID-19.

V gene TRBV24-1 combines with J gene TRBJ2-3, with D tentatively TRBD1 (6 bases). The germline V gene has CDR1 KGHDR and CDR2 SFDVKD. The CDR3 is 14 residues long. Trimming removed 0 bases from V and 6 bases from J, with 9 bases in between. DNA of the CDR3: TGTGCCACCAGTGATTTGGGGGGCTCGGATACGCAGTATTTT. Protein sequence: CATSDLGGSDTQYF.

This clone was detected only once. The rearrangement uses TRBV5-6 and TRBJ1-5; 8 nucleotides match TRBD1. Germline V gene sequence: CDR1 SGHDT, CDR2 YYEEEE. The junction had 2 bases not matched to a gene; V was cut back by 5 bases and J by 4 bases. This CDR3 is built from 13 residues. The CDR3 sequence is CASSQGANQPQHF. The DNA for the CDR3 is TGTGCCAGCAGTCAGGGGGCGAATCAGCCCCAGCATTTT.

The genes are TRBV6-2 or TRBV6-3 and TRBJ1-3; D not certain. V was cut by 5 bases and J by 4 bases, with 9 bases left in between. Germline V gene sequence: CDR1 MNHEY, CDR2 SVGEGT. The CDR3 has 13 residues. The CDR3 DNA reads TGTGCCAGCAGTAGAACGGAGGGAAACACCATATATTTT. This translates into CASSRTEGNTIYF.

The V gene is TRBV19, the J gene TRBJ2-5; D is perhaps TRBD2 (6 bases). Germline assignment: CDR1 LNHDA and CDR2 SQIVND (reference sequence). The CDR3 is made up of 14 amino acids. The ends were cut back, 10 bases at V and 4 bases at J, with 19 bases in the middle. CDR3 in amino acids: CATSTGTPPETQYF. In DNA form, the CDR3 reads TGTGCCACTTCGACCGGGACTCCCCCAGAGACCCAGTACTTC.

V and J are TRBV6-1 and TRBJ2-5, with D perhaps matching TRBD1 (7 bases). Germline CDR1 MNHNS, CDR2 SASEGT. The CDR3 contains 13 residues. V was pared by 2 bases and J by 4 bases, with 8 bases between. In DNA form, the CDR3 reads TGTGCCAGCAGTGAACAGGGGGGAGAGACCCAGTACTTC. This codes for CASSEQGGETQYF.

The rearrangement links TRBV12-3 or TRBV12-4 to TRBJ1-5; tentatively, D is TRBD1 (6 bases). CDR3 length: 13 residues. V dropped 4 bases and J dropped 4 bases, with 8 bases sitting between them. The CDR3 region is CASSSQGNQPQHF. For the CDR3, the DNA is TGTGCCAGCAGTTCTCAGGGGAATCAGCCCCAGCATTTT.

V gene TRBV12-3 or TRBV12-4 combines with J gene TRBJ2-5; D is unclear. The CDR3 loop spans 13 amino acids. V shed 3 bases and J shed 5 bases, with 10 bases lying between them. The CDR3 bases are TGTGCCAGCAGTTTTGGCCTCGGGGAGACCCAGTACTTC. Its translation: CASSFGLGETQYF.

The chain has TRBV5-6 and TRBJ2-5, with 10 bases lining up with TRBD1. Looked up from germline, CDR1 is SGHDT and CDR2 is YYEEEE. This CDR3 is 17 amino acids long. The V segment lost 0 bases and the J segment 6 bases; nucleotides outside the gene matches: 11. Here the CDR3 reads CASSLVLSGTGAKTQYF. The CDR3 DNA follows: TGTGCCAGCAGCTTGGTCCTTTCCGGGACAGGGGCGAAGACCCAGTACTTC.

This chain joins TRBV6-2 or TRBV6-3 and TRBJ1-2; the D gene is possibly TRBD1 (5 bases). The germline gives CDR1 MNHEY, CDR2 SVGEGT. Trimming left V 2 bases short and J 5 bases short, with 12 bases between. This CDR3 is 14 amino acids long. CDR3 coding DNA: TGTGCCAGCAGTTACGGCCCAGGGATGTATGGCTACACCTTC. Amino acid sequence: CASSYGPGMYGYTF.

V gene TRBV18 combines with J gene TRBJ1-6; TRBD1 is a possible D gene (5 bases). This CDR3 has 14 amino acids. The V and J ends lost 1 base and 4 bases respectively, with 5 bases between them. In germline, CDR1 is KGHSH, CDR2 LQKENI. The CDR3 DNA is TGTGCCAGCTCACCACAGGGGTATAATTCACCCCTCCACTTT. This sequence encodes CASSPQGYNSPLHF.

The chain uses TRBV4-3 and TRBJ2-1; 9 positions agree with TRBD1. V gave up 0 bases and J gave up 8 bases; unmatched junction bases: 14. This CDR3 spans 18 amino acids. CDR1 and CDR2 (germline): LGHNA, YSLEER. The CDR3 DNA sequence: TGCGCCAGCAGCCAAGATCCGGGGGGACAGGGTGAGATGGATGAGCAGTTCTTC. Protein sequence: CASSQDPGGQGEMDEQFF.

J is TRBJ1-2 and V is TRBV18; 9 positions agree with TRBD1. Germline values: CDR1 KGHSH, CDR2 LQKENI. The CDR3 totals 15 residues. Trimming at V came to 5 bases and at J to 6 bases, leaving 10 bases not matched to a gene. CDR3: CASSSRQGEWNGYTF. The DNA of the CDR3 is TGTGCCAGCTCATCGCGACAGGGGGAATGGAATGGCTACACCTTC.